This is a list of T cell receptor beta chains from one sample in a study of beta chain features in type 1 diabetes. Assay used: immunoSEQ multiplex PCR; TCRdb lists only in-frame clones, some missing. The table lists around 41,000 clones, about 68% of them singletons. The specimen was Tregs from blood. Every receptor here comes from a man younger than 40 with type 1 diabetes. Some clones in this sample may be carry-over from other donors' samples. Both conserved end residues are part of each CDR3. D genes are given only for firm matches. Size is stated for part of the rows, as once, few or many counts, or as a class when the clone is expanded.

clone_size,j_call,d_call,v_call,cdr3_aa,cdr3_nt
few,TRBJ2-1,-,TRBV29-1,CSVARDTYNEQFF,TGCAGCGTTGCGAGGGACACCTACAATGAGCAGTTCTTC
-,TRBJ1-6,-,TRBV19,CASSWRVMDNSPLHF,TGTGCCAGTAGTTGGAGGGTTATGGATAATTCACCCCTCCACTTT
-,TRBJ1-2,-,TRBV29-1,CSVGEYNYGYTF,TGCAGCGTTGGGGAGTACAACTATGGCTACACCTTC
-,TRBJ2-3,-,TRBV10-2,CASSPGDSDTQYF,TGCGCCAGCAGTCCAGGGGATTCAGATACGCAGTATTTT
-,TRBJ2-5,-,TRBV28,CASSLKTGVGSWETQYF,TGTGCCAGCAGTTTGAAAACGGGGGTGGGGTCTTGGGAGACCCAGTACTTC
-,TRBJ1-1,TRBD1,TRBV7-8,CASSLDPGGGRAFF,TGTGCCAGCAGCTTAGATCCAGGGGGAGGTCGAGCTTTCTTT
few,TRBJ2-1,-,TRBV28,CASLTRGSYNEQFF,TGTGCCAGCCTCACCCGGGGTTCCTACAATGAGCAGTTCTTC
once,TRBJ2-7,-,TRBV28,CASSLASYEQYF,TGTGCCAGCAGTTTGGCCTCCTACGAGCAGTACTTC
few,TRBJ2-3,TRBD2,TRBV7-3,CASSSSRTSPVAYF,TGTGCCAGCAGCTCCTCCCGGACTAGTCCAGTGGCGTATTTT
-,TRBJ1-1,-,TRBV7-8,CASSLPSLAMNTEAFF,TGTGCCAGCAGCTTGCCCTCGTTAGCCATGAACACTGAAGCTTTCTTT
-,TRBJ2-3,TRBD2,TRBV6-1,CASSSSGPSTDTQYF,TGTGCCAGCAGCTCTAGCGGTCCTAGCACAGATACGCAGTATTTT
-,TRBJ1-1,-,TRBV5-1,CASTRSLNTEAFF,TGCGCCAGCACCCGGTCCCTGAACACTGAAGCTTTCTTT
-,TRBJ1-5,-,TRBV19,CASSYPRTAQPQHF,TGTGCCAGTAGCTACCCCCGGACAGCTCAGCCCCAGCATTTT
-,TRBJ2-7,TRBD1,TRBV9,CASSVTGQSYEQYF,TGTGCCAGCAGCGTTACGGGACAGTCCTACGAGCAGTACTTC
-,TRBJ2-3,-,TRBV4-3,CASSQAGTYTDTQYF,TGCGCCAGCAGCCAAGCGGGGACTTACACAGATACGCAGTATTTT
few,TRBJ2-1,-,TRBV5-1,CASRFSGAEQFF,TGCGCCAGCAGGTTTTCCGGAGCTGAGCAGTTCTTC